One and the same sample provided the 21 T cell receptor beta chains below, sequenced in a study of cytomegalovirus exposure and HLA in healthy donors. PCR primers comprised 60 Vbeta and 13 Jbeta primers. Only in-frame clones appear in the TCRdb table, and some are missing; sequencing was by immunoSEQ multiplex PCR. Here the sample spans approximately 120,000 clones, about three quarters being singletons. The sample comprised PBMCs. These receptor sequences come from a man aged 50-59 years in good health and CMV-seronegative.

The chain recombines TRBV4-3 with TRBJ2-1; 9 bases agree with TRBD2. The junction had 10 bases not matched to a gene; V was cut back by 0 bases and J by 7 bases. The CDR3 has 17 amino acids. CDR1 is LGHNA and CDR2 is YSLEER in the germline V gene. The CDR3 DNA follows: TGCGCCAGCAGCCAAGATCTGTCGGCGGGGGGGTATAATGAGCAGTTCTTC. Its translation is CASSQDLSAGGYNEQFF.

V and J are TRBV30 and TRBJ2-1; 7 nucleotides align to TRBD1. CDR1 and CDR2 (germline): GTSNPN, SVGIG (reference sequence). V trimming: 2 bases; J trimming: 6 bases; junction bases outside the gene matches: 10. The CDR3 extends over 15 amino acids. CDR3 nucleotide sequence: TGTGCCTGGAGTAACGACAGGGCCCTTACCAATGAGCAGTTCTTC. This encodes CAWSNDRALTNEQFF.

There are a few counts of this clone. The chain links TRBV28 to TRBJ1-2; perhaps TRBD1 as D (5 bases). CDR3 length: 12 residues. V was trimmed by 9 bases and J by 7 bases, leaving 15 bases between them. Germline V CDR1 and CDR2: MDHEN, SYDVKM. CDR3 residues: CASATAERGYTF. The CDR3, as DNA: TGTGCCAGTGCGACAGCCGAACGTGGCTACACCTTC.

The rearrangement joins TRBV6-1 to TRBJ1-1; the match to TRBD1 covers 7 bases. Germline loops: CDR1 MNHNS, CDR2 SASEGT. The CDR3 has 11 residues. The V gene end was trimmed by 10 bases and the J gene end by 7 bases; junction bases not matched to a gene: 6. The CDR3 bases are TGTGCCAACAGGGGACAGCATGAAGCTTTCTTT. It specifies CANRGQHEAFF.

This rearrangement joins TRBV6-6 to TRBJ1-3, with D unclear. The CDR3 spans 16 residues. Germline V CDR1 and CDR2: MNHNY, SVGAGI (reference sequence). V dropped 6 bases and J dropped 0 bases, with 15 bases sitting between them. The CDR3 sequence is CASSQITSSSGNTIYF. The CDR3 DNA sequence: TGTGCCAGCAGCCAAATCACAAGTTCCTCTGGAAACACCATATATTTT.

A few counts support this clone. The chain links TRBV28 to TRBJ1-1, with 7 bases that match TRBD1. Trimming cost V 3 bases and J 7 bases; bases outside gene matches: 8. There are 14 residues in the CDR3. Germline values: CDR1 MDHEN, CDR2 SYDVKM. The CDR3 reads CASSLAGGGGEAFF. Here the CDR3 DNA reads TGTGCCAGCAGTTTGGCAGGGGGTGGAGGTGAAGCTTTCTTT.

This clone was found a few times. The chain has TRBV7-3 and TRBJ2-3; 7 bases map to TRBD1. V was clipped by 5 bases and J by 5 bases; unmatched bases: 4. CDR1 and CDR2 from the germline V gene are SGHTA and FQGTGA. The CDR3 loop spans 13 amino acids. CDR3 in amino acids: CASSLSGGDTQYF. CDR3 bases: TGTGCCAGCAGCCTCTCAGGGGGAGATACGCAGTATTTT. Supplemented by reference TRBV7-3 and TRBJ2-3, the full variable domain reads GAGVSQTPSNKVTEKGKYVELRCDPISGHTALYWYRQSLGQGPEFLIYFQGTGAADDSGLPNDRFFAVRPEGSVSTLKIQRTERGDSAVYLCASSLSGGDTQYFGPGTRLTVL.

J is TRBJ2-7 and V is TRBV5-1; 7 bases are shared with TRBD1. With 1 base clipped from V and 0 bases from J, the junction kept 7 bases outside the gene matches. The CDR3 contains 16 residues. Per the germline V gene, CDR1 is SGHRS and CDR2 is YFSETQ. In DNA, the CDR3 is TGCGCCAGCAGCTTGTCTGGGGGACAGAGCTCCTACGAGCAGTACGTC. It encodes CASSLSGGQSSYEQYV.

The chain is built from TRBV6-6 and TRBJ1-4, with TRBD1 matching over 8 bases. Losses at the gene ends were 2 bases for V and 8 bases for J; bases not matched to a gene: 10. Germline values: CDR1 MNHNY, CDR2 SVGAGI (reference sequence). The CDR3 covers 16 residues. The CDR3 DNA sequence: TGTGCCAGCAGTTACGGACAGGGCCGTTGGGCGGAAAAACTGTTTTTT. This translates into CASSYGQGRWAEKLFF.

The chain uses TRBV5-4 and TRBJ1-1; 8 nucleotides align to TRBD1. With V trimmed by 2 bases and J by 4 bases, 7 bases remained unmatched. CDR1 is SGHNT and CDR2 is YYREEE in the germline V gene (reference sequence). CDR3 length: 15 amino acids. The CDR3 DNA follows: TGTGCCAGCAGCTTTTTCCAGGGGGCAGGCACTGAAGCTTTCTTT. Protein sequence: CASSFFQGAGTEAFF.

The V gene is TRBV6-1, the J gene TRBJ1-3; D uncertain. Between the trimmed V and J ends, which lost 1 base and 0 bases, there was a span of 4 bases. This CDR3 comprises 14 residues. Looked up from germline, CDR1 is MNHNS and CDR2 is SASEGT. This CDR3 is CASSEDISGNTIYF. The CDR3 nucleotides read TGTGCCAGCAGTGAAGACATCTCTGGAAACACCATATATTTT.

The V call is TRBV7-9, the J call TRBJ2-6; possible D gene TRBD1, 5 bases. Germline values: CDR1 SEHNR, CDR2 FQNEAQ (reference sequence). The length of the CDR3 is 18 residues. Deletions cut 1 base from V and 0 bases from J, with 13 bases between. The CDR3 sequence: CASSLVGRADSGANVLTF. In DNA form, the CDR3 reads TGTGCCAGCAGCTTAGTGGGCAGGGCAGACTCTGGGGCCAACGTCCTGACTTTC.

This clone was recorded a few times. This chain joins TRBV9 and TRBJ2-5; the match to TRBD2 covers 7 bases. The V gene's germline CDR1 is SGDLS and CDR2 YYNGEE. The CDR3 loop spans 13 amino acids. V was clipped by 3 bases and J by 5 bases; unmatched bases: 4. The CDR3 protein is CASSAWGGETQYF. In nucleotides, the CDR3 is TGTGCCAGCAGCGCGTGGGGGGGGGAGACCCAGTACTTC.

The chain has TRBV2 and TRBJ1-5; D gene unclear. Between the trimmed V and J ends, which lost 7 bases and 5 bases, there was a span of 12 bases. Germline V CDR1 and CDR2: SNHLY, FYNNEI. This CDR3 region has 13 residues. For the CDR3, the DNA is TGTGCCAGCACCCCCATCCGAGATCAGCCCCAGCATTTT. Translated: CASTPIRDQPQHF.

This clone occurred a few times. J is TRBJ2-5 and V is TRBV11-2; tentatively, D is TRBD1 (5 bases). Deletions cut 0 bases from V and 3 bases from J, with 20 bases between. CDR1 SGHAT and CDR2 FQNNGV come from the germline V gene. CDR3 length equals 18 residues. The CDR3 sequence: CASSLEMGRQSWKETQYF. The CDR3 DNA sequence: TGTGCCAGCAGCTTAGAAATGGGGCGGCAAAGCTGGAAAGAGACCCAGTACTTC.

V is TRBV21-1 and J is TRBJ1-5; the table calls TRBD1, which could not be checked here. TRBV21-1 is a pseudogene segment. The CDR3 has 16 residues. CDR3 sequence (DNA): TGTGCCAGCAGCAAAGCCCTAGGGACAGGGGATCAGCCCCAGCATTTT. This sequence encodes CASSKALGTGDQPQHF.

The rearrangement joins TRBV6-5 to TRBJ2-5, with TRBD1 matching 7 bases. The J call may not be correct, given that the DNA end is closer to TRBJ2-7. The CDR3 is 15 residues long. Germline-derived CDR1 and CDR2 are MNHEY and SVGAGI. CDR3 sequence: CASSPTRQGFNEQYF. CDR3 nucleotides: TGTGCCAGCAGTCCAACCCGACAGGGATTCAACGAGCAGTACTTC.

The gene calls are TRBV13 and TRBJ2-2; 9 positions match TRBD2. The germline V gene has CDR1 PRHDT and CDR2 FYEKMQ (reference sequence). CDR3 length: 14 amino acids. Germline trimming cut 6 bases from V and 7 bases from J; bases unmatched to any gene: 6. This CDR3 reads CASRKAGGHGELFF. DNA of the CDR3: TGTGCCAGCAGAAAAGCGGGGGGCCACGGGGAGCTGTTTTTT. Full variable domain (rest looked up from reference TRBV13 and TRBJ2-2): AAGVIQSPRHLIKEKRETATLKCYPIPRHDTVYWYQQGPGQDPQFLISFYEKMQSDKGSIPDRFSAQQFSDYHSELNMSSLELGDSALYFCASRKAGGHGELFFGEGSRLTVL.

V gene TRBV7-9 combines with J gene TRBJ2-7; 7 bases are shared with TRBD1. The J segment lost 12 bases and the V segment lost 1 base, leaving 6 bases of the junction unmatched. Germline CDR1 is SEHNR and CDR2 is FQNEAQ (reference sequence). There are 12 residues in the CDR3. The CDR3 loop is CASSLGLGQRYF. CDR3 coding DNA: TGTGCCAGCAGCTTAGGGCTGGGACAGAGGTACTTC.

This clone was detected once. The CDR3, as DNA: TGTGCCAGCTCGCCGACAGGGCCAAAGCGGCCCTACGAGCAGTACGTC. This sequence encodes CASSPTGPKRPYEQYV. The J gene is TRBJ2-7, the V gene TRBV18, with 7 bases identical to TRBD1. This CDR3 has 16 residues. Germline values: CDR1 KGHSH, CDR2 LQKENI. V was clipped by 6 bases and J by 2 bases; unmatched bases: 13.

This chain links TRBV19 with TRBJ2-7; D perhaps matches TRBD1 (5 bases). Per the germline V gene, CDR1 is LNHDA and CDR2 is SQIVND (reference sequence). Trimming stripped 3 bases from V and 0 bases from J, with 9 bases between. The CDR3 spans 14 residues. CDR3 nucleotide sequence: TGTGCCAGTAGTATTCGAGACAGCTCCTACGAGCAGTACTTC. This sequence encodes CASSIRDSSYEQYF.